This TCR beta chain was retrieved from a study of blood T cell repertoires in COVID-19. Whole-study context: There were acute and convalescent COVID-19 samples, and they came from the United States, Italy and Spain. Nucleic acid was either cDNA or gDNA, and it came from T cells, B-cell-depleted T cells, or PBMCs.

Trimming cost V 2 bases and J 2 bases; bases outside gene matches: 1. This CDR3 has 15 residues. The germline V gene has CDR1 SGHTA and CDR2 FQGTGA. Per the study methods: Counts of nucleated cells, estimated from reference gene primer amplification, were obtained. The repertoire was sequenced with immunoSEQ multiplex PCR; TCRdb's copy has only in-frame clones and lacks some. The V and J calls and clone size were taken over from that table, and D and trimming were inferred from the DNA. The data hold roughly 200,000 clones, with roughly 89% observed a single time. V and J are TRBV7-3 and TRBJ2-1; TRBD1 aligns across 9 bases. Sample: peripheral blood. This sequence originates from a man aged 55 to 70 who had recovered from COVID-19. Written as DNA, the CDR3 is TGTGCCAGCAGCTTAGGACAGGGGACCTACAATGAGCAGTTCTTC. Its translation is CASSLGQGTYNEQFF. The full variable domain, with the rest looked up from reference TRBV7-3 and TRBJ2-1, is GAGVSQTPSNKVTEKGKYVELRCDPISGHTALYWYRQSLGQGPEFLIYFQGTGAADDSGLPNDRFFAVRPEGSVSTLKIQRTERGDSAVYLCASSLGQGTYNEQFFGPGTRLTVL.